The present T cell receptor beta chain was sequenced within a study of blood T cell repertoires in COVID-19. At the level of the study: The origin of the acute and convalescent COVID-19 samples was the United States, Italy and Spain.

As processed by the authors: Estimates of nucleated cell counts were drawn from the amplification of reference gene primers. Assay used: immunoSEQ multiplex PCR; TCRdb lists only in-frame clones, some missing. V and J calls and clone size are as listed in that table; D and trimming were resolved from the DNA. The sample holds roughly 330,000 clones, 70% to 90% seen once. This CDR3 has 12 amino acids. Sequenced material: PBMCs or T cells enriched from blood (not recorded which). The J gene is TRBJ1-5, the V gene TRBV21-1; the table's TRBD1 call for D was not verified on the DNA. TRBV21-1 is labeled a pseudogene. The source is a woman aged 18 to 35 who had recovered from COVID-19. CDR3 bases: TGTGCCAGGGGACAGGCCAATCAGCCCCAGCATTTT. Protein sequence: CARGQANQPQHF.